The 18 T cell receptor beta chains in this list originate from one sample, sequenced in a study of identical twins. Each CDR3 protein gets one entry after TCRdb re-called the 5' RACE reads with MiXCR. The sample consists of 700,000 to 950,000 distinct CDR3 sequences, 9% to 15% of them appearing once. These data also formed part of another study, on yellow fever vaccine responses in identical twins.

The sequenced sample consisted of PBMCs. The receptor set was obtained from a woman between 18 and 29 years old in good health.

The sample holds many counts of this clonotype. The chain carries TRBV24-1 and TRBJ1-2, with 10 bases that match TRBD1. Per the germline V gene, CDR1 is KGHDR and CDR2 is SFDVKD. J was trimmed by 4 bases and V by 2 bases; bases with no gene match: 6. The CDR3 covers 16 residues. The CDR3 DNA is TGTGCCACCAGTGATTCAGGGGACAGGGGCGGCTATGGCTACACCTTC. Translating gives CATSDSGDRGGYGYTF.

This clonotype was seen more than once but under ten times. V and J are TRBV4-2 and TRBJ2-1, with 8 bases fitting TRBD1. The CDR3 totals 14 residues. From germline, CDR1 is LGHNA and CDR2 YNFKEQ. V was clipped by 5 bases and J by 5 bases; unmatched bases: 5. The CDR3 here is CASSEGTGDNEQFF. Written as DNA, the CDR3 is TGTGCCAGCAGCGAAGGGACAGGAGACAATGAGCAGTTCTTC.

This clonotype was seen only a few times. The chain is built from TRBV20-1 and TRBJ2-7; perhaps TRBD1 as D (5 bases). V gave up 0 bases and J gave up 6 bases, with 9 bases separating them. Germline V gene sequence: CDR1 DFQATT, CDR2 SNEGSKA (reference sequence). The CDR3 length is 12 residues. The CDR3 nucleotides read TGCAGTGCTAGAGAATGGGGCGGCGAGCAGTACTTC. Protein: CSAREWGGEQYF.

The J gene is TRBJ2-3, the V gene TRBV7-3; 13 nucleotides match TRBD2. CDR1 and CDR2 (germline): SGHTA, FQGTGA. Trimming cost V 5 bases and J 4 bases; bases outside gene matches: 6. The CDR3 has 16 residues. CDR3 protein: CASSTGLAGAADTQYF. Here the CDR3 DNA reads TGTGCCAGCAGCACTGGACTAGCGGGAGCGGCAGATACGCAGTATTTT.

The genes are TRBV2 and TRBJ2-7, with D tentatively TRBD2 (6 bases). Germline lookup yields CDR1 SNHLY and CDR2 FYNNEI. Trimming pared 3 bases from V and 2 bases from J, leaving 11 bases between. The CDR3 contains 14 residues. The CDR3 DNA reads as TGTGCCAGCAGTGACGGGACTGTCCCCTACGAGCAGTACGTC. Translating it yields CASSDGTVPYEQYV.

There are a few counts of this clonotype. The V gene is TRBV7-9, the J gene TRBJ2-7; no clear D. The length of the CDR3 is 14 residues. V lost 5 bases, J lost 1 base, and 12 bases lay in between. CDR1 is SEHNR and CDR2 is FQNEAQ in the germline V gene (reference sequence). The CDR3 region is CASSAGRPSYEQYF. The CDR3, as DNA: TGTGCCAGCAGCGCAGGAAGGCCTTCCTACGAGCAGTACTTC.

This chain links TRBV5-1 with TRBJ2-4, with 9 bases identical to TRBD1. Germline trimming cut 4 bases from V and 9 bases from J; bases unmatched to any gene: 11. Germline-derived CDR1 and CDR2 are SGHRS and YFSETQ. The CDR3 is 15 amino acids. The CDR3 protein is CASSGSGTGYGIQYF. The CDR3 coding sequence is TGCGCCAGCAGCGGATCCGGGACAGGGTATGGCATTCAGTACTTC.

This clonotype turned up a few times. V gene TRBV7-9 combines with J gene TRBJ2-5; D possibly uses TRBD1 or TRBD2 (5 bases each). Germline V gene lookup returns CDR1 SEHNR and CDR2 FQNEAQ (reference sequence). The CDR3 loop spans 13 amino acids. V gave up 5 bases and J gave up 4 bases, with 11 bases separating them. The CDR3, as DNA: TGTGCCAGCAGCGATGACAGCGGAGAGACCCAGTACTTC. This gives the protein CASSDDSGETQYF.

This clonotype was observed many times. CDR3 loop: CASSQDLRVQETQYF. The CDR3 DNA reads TGTGCCAGCAGCCAAGATCTCAGGGTCCAGGAGACCCAGTACTTC. The V call is TRBV4-2, the J call TRBJ2-5; D perhaps matches TRBD1 (5 bases). The CDR3 totals 15 residues. V lost 0 bases and J 5 bases, leaving 13 bases between the germline ends. Germline V gene lookup returns CDR1 LGHNA and CDR2 YNFKEQ.

The V call is TRBV14, the J call TRBJ2-1; TRBD1 is a possible D gene (6 bases). The germline V gene has CDR1 SGHDN and CDR2 FVKESK. Deletions cut 0 bases from V and 4 bases from J, with 13 bases between. The CDR3 sequence is 16 residues long. CDR3 sequence (DNA): TGTGCCAGCAGCCAAGAATGGGACACCCTATACAATGAGCAGTTCTTC. This gives the protein CASSQEWDTLYNEQFF.

As for this clonotype: A read error may be the cause here, since a much bigger clone is one base away. This sequence joins TRBV12-3 or TRBV12-4 and TRBJ1-1; 9 bases map to TRBD1. The CDR3 is 14 amino acids. V was clipped by 4 bases and J by 6 bases; unmatched bases: 6. CDR3: CASSYRQGGAEAFF. In nucleotides, the CDR3 is TGTGCCAGCAGTTACCGACAGGGGGGTGCTGAAGCTTTCTTT.

This clonotype has more than one count but fewer than ten. The chain couples TRBV12-3 or TRBV12-4 to TRBJ2-5; 8 bases map to TRBD2. The trim removed 3 bases at V and 3 bases at J, leaving 3 bases unmatched. The length of the CDR3 is 14 residues. CDR3 nucleotide sequence: TGTGCCAGCAGTTTTTACGGGGGGGAAGAGACCCAGTACTTC. This translates into CASSFYGGEETQYF.

Only a few counts were recorded for this clonotype. This rearrangement joins TRBV12-3 or TRBV12-4 to TRBJ2-2; TRBD1 is a possible D gene (6 bases). CDR3 size: 13 residues. Trimming stripped 6 bases from V and 4 bases from J, with 9 bases between. In DNA form, the CDR3 reads TGTGCCAGCAGATCACAGGGCACCGGGGAGCTGTTTTTT. This gives the protein CASRSQGTGELFF.

The chain combines TRBV15 with TRBJ2-5, with TRBD2 matching 7 bases. V was pared by 9 bases and J by 2 bases, with 6 bases of the junction left unmatched. The CDR3 runs 13 residues. Germline CDR1 LNHNV, CDR2 YYDKDF (reference sequence). The CDR3 nucleotides are TGTGCCACTCGCTGGCGGGGGCAAGAGACCCAGTACTTC. Translating it yields CATRWRGQETQYF.

V is TRBV10-3 and J is TRBJ1-5, with D unclear. V shed 3 bases and J shed 5 bases, with 14 bases lying between them. CDR1 is ENHRY and CDR2 is SYGVKD in the germline V gene. There are 15 residues in the CDR3. Here the CDR3 DNA reads TGTGCCATCAGTGACGTAGTGGGGATAGATCAGCCCCAGCATTTT. Translation: CAISDVVGIDQPQHF.

The rearrangement uses TRBV13 and TRBJ2-1; D is unclear. V lost 4 bases, J lost 8 bases, and 9 bases lay in between. The CDR3 contains 12 residues. Germline loops: CDR1 PRHDT, CDR2 FYEKMQ (reference sequence). CDR3 DNA sequence: TGTGCCAGCAGCTCCGACGTGTATGAGCAGTTCTTC. Its protein is CASSSDVYEQFF.

This clonotype was observed a handful of times. The chain employs TRBV2 and TRBJ2-7; no clear D. The V end lost 3 bases, the J end lost 2 bases, and 14 bases lay between the germline ends. This CDR3 is 15 amino acids long. Germline CDR1 SNHLY, CDR2 FYNNEI. The DNA for the CDR3 is TGTGCCAGCAGTGATAACAGCCTGTGGACCTACGAGCAGTACTTC. Amino acid sequence: CASSDNSLWTYEQYF.

Ten or more counts support this clonotype. V and J are TRBV6-1 and TRBJ1-1; a possible D gene is TRBD1 (6 bases). V lost 7 bases, J lost 5 bases, and 11 bases lay in between. Germline V gene lookup returns CDR1 MNHNS and CDR2 SASEGT. The CDR3 is 12 residues long. CDR3 region: CASIWTVTEAFF. The CDR3 bases are TGTGCCAGCATCTGGACAGTTACTGAAGCTTTCTTT.